Listed below are T cell receptor beta chains from one sample, sequenced in a study of blood T cells in healthy people across ages. From the 5' RACE reads, TCRdb called clonotypes with MiXCR, one entry per CDR3 protein. The profile shows about 590,000 distinct CDR3 sequences, under 30% of them singletons. The specimen sequenced was blood. These receptors were obtained from a woman older than 75 in good health. CDR3s include the opening cysteine and the closing phenylalanine or tryptophan. D genes are given only for firm matches. Clone size is not always given. Where it is, it says once, few, many or a class for expanded clones.

TRBJ2-1 many TRBD2 TRBV7-2 CASSLGDGLAGGYEQFF TGTGCCAGCAGCTTAGGGGATGGGCTAGCGGGGGGGTATGAGCAGTTCTTC
TRBJ2-2 many - TRBV4-2 CASSQDSGVTGELFF TGTGCCAGCAGCCAAGATTCAGGGGTTACCGGGGAGCTGTTTTTT
TRBJ2-7 many - TRBV6-1 CATEVSAHEQYF TGTGCCACCGAGGTTAGTGCTCACGAGCAGTACTTC
TRBJ2-1 many TRBD1 TRBV7-2 CASSPPGGYNEQFF TGTGCCAGCAGCCCCCCAGGGGGATACAATGAGCAGTTCTTC
TRBJ2-5 - TRBD2 TRBV4-3 CASSPTLLAGVQETQYF TGCGCCAGCAGCCCAACTCTACTAGCGGGAGTCCAAGAGACCCAGTACTTC
TRBJ2-1 - - TRBV7-2 CASSSPGLYNEQFF TGTGCCAGCAGCTCCCCGGGACTTTACAATGAGCAGTTCTTC
TRBJ1-2 many - TRBV6-5 CASSLRGWEYGYTF TGTGCCAGCAGTCTCCGGGGATGGGAATATGGCTACACCTTC
TRBJ2-3 - TRBD2 TRBV20-1 CSARLAGFSDTQYF TGCAGTGCTCGCCTAGCGGGCTTCTCGGATACGCAGTATTTT
TRBJ2-5 - TRBD2 TRBV29-1 CSVEKAGVEETQYF TGCAGCGTTGAGAAAGCGGGAGTTGAAGAGACCCAGTACTTC
TRBJ2-5 - - TRBV5-1 CASSFNRAQETQYF TGCGCCAGCAGCTTCAACAGGGCGCAAGAGACCCAGTACTTC
TRBJ1-4 many TRBD1 TRBV20-1 CSAESGTGNSEKLFF TGCAGTGCGGAATCTGGGACAGGGAATTCTGAAAAACTGTTTTTT
TRBJ2-1 - TRBD2 TRBV20-1 CSARDMASGPNNEQFF TGCAGTGCTAGAGATATGGCTAGCGGACCGAACAATGAGCAGTTCTTC
TRBJ1-4 - - TRBV2 CASSRQTQREKLFF TGTGCCAGCAGTAGACAGACCCAAAGGGAAAAACTGTTTTTT
TRBJ2-3 many - TRBV5-5 CASSLVEGSTDTQYF TGTGCCAGCAGCTTGGTCGAGGGGAGCACAGATACGCAGTATTTT
TRBJ2-1 many - TRBV20-1 CSASIKVTEQFF TGCAGTGCTAGTATCAAGGTTACGGAGCAGTTCTTC
TRBJ1-5 many - TRBV6-6 CATKWFRESNQPQHF TGTGCCACCAAGTGGTTCAGGGAGAGCAATCAGCCCCAGCATTTT
TRBJ1-1 few TRBD1 TRBV20-1 CSARPLRDRGEAFF TGCAGTGCTAGACCTCTCCGGGACAGGGGAGAAGCTTTCTTT
TRBJ1-3 - - TRBV20-1 CSASEGPGNTIYF TGCAGTGCTAGTGAAGGGCCTGGAAACACCATATATTTT
TRBJ1-2 few TRBD1 TRBV6-5 CASVYQTGAAYGYTF TGTGCCAGCGTTTACCAGACAGGGGCCGCGTATGGCTACACCTTC
TRBJ1-1 - TRBD1 TRBV20-1 CSAPTGGGMNTEAFF TGCAGTGCTCCGACAGGGGGGGGGATGAACACTGAAGCTTTCTTT
TRBJ2-3 many - TRBV2 CASTRGRTDTQYF TGTGCCAGCACTCGGGGGAGGACAGATACGCAGTATTTT
TRBJ1-2 many TRBD1 TRBV28 CASSSLPVQGGYGYTF TGTGCCAGCAGTTCCTTACCGGTACAGGGGGGCTATGGCTACACCTTC
TRBJ1-1 many - TRBV29-1 CSVGTLNTEAFF TGCAGCGTTGGCACCCTGAACACTGAAGCTTTCTTT
TRBJ1-2 many - TRBV30 CAWRGRGTSDYTF TGTGCCTGGAGGGGCAGGGGTACATCTGACTACACCTTC
TRBJ2-1 many - TRBV7-9 CASTERGGEQFF TGTGCCAGCACCGAGCGAGGTGGTGAGCAGTTCTTC
TRBJ1-4 few TRBD1 TRBV5-1 CASSFAGGRDEKLFF TGCGCCAGCAGCTTCGCAGGGGGAAGAGATGAAAAACTGTTTTTT
TRBJ1-1 - - TRBV19 CASRGRWTEAFF TGTGCCAGTAGGGGGAGGTGGACTGAAGCTTTCTTT
TRBJ2-1 many TRBD2 TRBV5-1 CASSTGTSGGALGNEQFF TGCGCCAGCAGCACCGGGACTAGCGGGGGGGCCCTTGGGAATGAGCAGTTCTTC
TRBJ2-7 many - TRBV20-1 CSARGVLPGEQYF TGCAGTGCTAGAGGTGTCCTGCCGGGTGAGCAGTACTTC
TRBJ2-1 - - TRBV24-1 CATSDSLDYNEQFF TGTGCCACCAGTGATTCTCTTGACTACAATGAGCAGTTCTTC
TRBJ1-4 many - TRBV20-1 CSARAVGCGSVDEKLFF TGCAGTGCTAGGGCGGTGGGTTGTGGTTCGGTAGATGAAAAACTGTTTTTT
TRBJ1-2 - - TRBV2 CASTQDQARLGYTF TGTGCCAGCACTCAGGACCAGGCTCGCCTGGGCTACACCTTC
TRBJ2-1 many - TRBV3-1 CASSRTGQAFF TGTGCCAGCAGCCGAACAGGTCAGGCGTTCTTC
TRBJ2-5 many TRBD2 TRBV5-6 CASSRPPTLSSGEETQYF TGTGCCAGCAGCCGACCCCCCACGTTGTCTAGCGGGGAAGAGACCCAGTACTTC
TRBJ2-3 many - TRBV5-1 CASSSTFADTQYF TGCGCCAGCAGCTCAACCTTTGCGGATACGCAGTATTTT
TRBJ2-7 - - TRBV6-6 CATVQASYEQYF TGTGCCACCGTCCAGGCCTCCTACGAGCAGTACTTC
TRBJ1-5 - TRBD1 TRBV24-1 CATTGKDQPQHF TGTGCCACGACAGGGAAGGATCAGCCCCAGCATTTT
TRBJ2-3 many TRBD2 TRBV7-9 CASSLGTSIGTDTQYF TGTGCCAGCAGCTTGGGGACTAGCATAGGCACAGATACGCAGTATTTT
TRBJ1-1 - - TRBV2 CASSSYRVNTEAFF TGTGCCAGCAGTTCTTACAGGGTGAACACTGAAGCTTTCTTT
TRBJ2-5 few - TRBV21-1 CASRELLGLQYF TGTGCCAGCAGGGAATTACTAGGATTGCAGTACTTC
TRBJ1-1 - - TRBV11-2 CASSLVSGAAEAFF TGTGCCAGCAGCTTAGTATCAGGTGCAGCCGAAGCTTTCTTT
TRBJ1-2 many TRBD1 TRBV20-1 CSAPTGKNGYTF TGCAGTGCTCCGACAGGGAAGAATGGCTACACCTTC
TRBJ2-1 many TRBD2 TRBV11-2 CASSIERGPRRFF TGTGCCAGCAGCATAGAGCGGGGGCCCCGTCGGTTCTTC
TRBJ2-1 many TRBD1 TRBV12-3/TRBV12-4 CASSFSGTGAFNEQFF TGTGCCAGCAGCTTCTCCGGGACAGGGGCGTTTAATGAGCAGTTCTTC
TRBJ1-1 - - TRBV20-1 CSAKSGLNTEAFF TGCAGTGCTAAATCGGGGCTGAACACTGAAGCTTTCTTT
TRBJ2-1 many TRBD1 TRBV6-5 CASSTTGGNYNEQFF TGTGCCAGCAGTACGACAGGGGGCAACTACAATGAGCAGTTCTTC
TRBJ1-1 many - TRBV7-6 CASSSKVGTEAFF TGTGCCAGCAGCTCAAAGGTTGGCACTGAAGCTTTCTTT
TRBJ2-2 few - TRBV3-1 CASSFRGTVTGELFF TGTGCCAGCAGCTTCAGGGGAACGGTCACCGGGGAGCTGTTTTTT